The 24 T cell receptor beta chains given below trace back to one sample, sequenced in a study of blood T cell repertoires in COVID-19. Method: immunoSEQ multiplex PCR; TCRdb's copy keeps in-frame clones and lacks some. The top ten hold 5% to 6.5% of the sample, which has tens of thousands of clones, 65% to 85% seen once. Sequenced sample: peripheral blood. All receptors come from a man aged 50 to 60 with active COVID-19.

The chain links TRBV6-2 or TRBV6-3 to TRBJ1-5, with D unresolved. Trimming removed 5 bases from V and 1 base from J, with 15 bases in between. The CDR3 loop spans 16 amino acids. The germline V gene has CDR1 MNHEY and CDR2 SVGEGT. The chain's CDR3 is CASSNPRGRSNQPQHF. The CDR3, as DNA: TGTGCCAGCAGTAACCCACGCGGTCGAAGCAATCAGCCCCAGCATTTT.

The chain couples TRBV5-1 to TRBJ2-1; 9 nucleotides match TRBD2. J lost 0 bases, V lost 0 bases, and 7 bases had no gene match. The CDR3 runs 18 residues. Germline V gene lookup returns CDR1 SGHRS and CDR2 YFSETQ. CDR3 nucleotide sequence: TGCGCCAGCAGCTTGGGACTAGCGGTACTGAGCTCCTACAATGAGCAGTTCTTC. Translation gives CASSLGLAVLSSYNEQFF.

V usage is TRBV6-5 and J usage is TRBJ1-1, with TRBD1 identical over 10 bases. Per germline, CDR1 MNHEY and CDR2 SVGAGI. The trim removed 2 bases at V and 0 bases at J, leaving 3 bases unmatched. This CDR3 is 16 amino acids long. The CDR3 spells CASSYGTGAMNTEAFF. The CDR3 nucleotides read TGTGCCAGCAGTTACGGGACAGGGGCAATGAACACTGAAGCTTTCTTT.

The chain employs TRBV28 and TRBJ2-7, with 12 nucleotides matching TRBD1. CDR3 size: 14 residues. CDR1 MDHEN and CDR2 SYDVKM come from the germline V gene. J lost 9 bases, V lost 5 bases, and 8 bases had no gene match. CDR3 nucleotide sequence: TGTGCCAGCAGTGCCTGGGACAGGGGGCGAGGGCAGTACTTC. Translation gives CASSAWDRGRGQYF.

This rearrangement joins TRBV6-2 or TRBV6-3 to TRBJ2-7, with D maybe TRBD1 (5 bases). CDR3 size: 12 residues. Trimming removed 8 bases at V and 5 bases at J, with 13 bases between. Germline V lookup: CDR1 MNHEY, CDR2 SVGEGT. The CDR3 DNA reads as TGTGCCAGCGGCCTCGGCAGGGACGAGCAGTACTTC. Protein: CASGLGRDEQYF.

The chain carries TRBV27 and TRBJ1-6; no clear D. The germline V gene has CDR1 MNHEY and CDR2 SMNVEV (reference sequence). The CDR3 has 15 amino acids. V dropped 8 bases and J dropped 5 bases, with 16 bases sitting between them. The CDR3, as DNA: TGTGCCAGCCTCCCGGGGAAGTCCAATAATTCACCCCTCCACTTT. This encodes CASLPGKSNNSPLHF.

The chain couples TRBV4-2 to TRBJ2-3; a possible D gene is TRBD1 (5 bases). Germline CDR1 is LGHNA and CDR2 is YNFKEQ. Trimming took off 7 bases at V and 6 bases at J, with 11 bases between the two ends. The CDR3 extends over 12 amino acids. CDR3 DNA: TGTGCCAGCAAGCAGGGTAGGGATACGCAGTATTTT. This gives the protein CASKQGRDTQYF.

The chain joins TRBV3-1 (or the pseudogene TRBV3-2) to TRBJ2-5; 7 bases match TRBD1. This CDR3 has 13 amino acids. From germline, CDR1 is LGHDT and CDR2 YNNKEL (reference sequence). J gave up 3 bases and V 4 bases, and 2 bases lay outside the gene matches. The CDR3 loop reads CASSRGQEETQYF. In DNA, the CDR3 is TGTGCCAGCAGCCGTGGACAGGAAGAGACCCAGTACTTC.

This clone was picked up a small number of times. The chain links TRBV7-9 to TRBJ1-1, with D possibly being TRBD1 (5 bases). Per germline, CDR1 SEHNR and CDR2 FQNEAQ (reference sequence). The V end was cut by 5 bases, the J end by 7 bases, with 17 bases between. CDR3 size: 14 residues. CDR3 sequence (DNA): TGTGCCAGCAGCCTGGGGTCTACAGGCCGTGAAGCTTTCTTT. It codes for CASSLGSTGREAFF.

CDR3 DNA sequence: TGTGCTACCGCCAGGGCTATGAACACTGAAGCTTTCTTT. Translating gives CATARAMNTEAFF. The V gene is TRBV7-7, the J gene TRBJ1-1; D possibly corresponds to TRBD1 (5 bases). The germline CDR1 and CDR2 sequences are SSHAT and FNYEAQ (reference sequence). This CDR3 spans 13 amino acids.

The V gene is TRBV28, the J gene TRBJ1-2, with D hard to call. Trimming pared 2 bases from V and 7 bases from J, leaving 11 bases between. Germline values: CDR1 MDHEN, CDR2 SYDVKM. This CDR3 has 13 residues. The CDR3 coding sequence is TGTGCCAGCAGTTTAGGACCGGGGAGTGGCTACACCTTC. Translating gives CASSLGPGSGYTF.

The chain links TRBV27 to TRBJ2-7; 15 nucleotides line up with TRBD2. J was trimmed by 4 bases and V by 4 bases; bases with no gene match: 5. CDR3 length: 16 amino acids. Germline V gene data show CDR1 as MNHEY and CDR2 as SMNVEV (reference sequence). In DNA, the CDR3 is TGTGCCAGCAGTTCTTTAGGACTAGCGGGAGGGTACGAGCAGTACTTC. This translates into CASSSLGLAGGYEQYF.

The gene calls are TRBV5-6 and TRBJ1-2, with D uncertain. Between the trimmed V and J ends, which lost 0 bases and 6 bases, there was a span of 3 bases. Germline lookup yields CDR1 SGHDT and CDR2 YYEEEE. The CDR3 runs to 11 residues. CDR3 amino acids: CASSLGNGYTF. In DNA form, the CDR3 reads TGTGCCAGCAGCTTGGGTAATGGCTACACCTTC.

The chain is built from TRBV3-1 (or the pseudogene TRBV3-2) and TRBJ1-2, with 7 bases matching TRBD1. The V gene's germline CDR1 is LGHDT and CDR2 YNNKEL (reference sequence). V dropped 2 bases and J dropped 2; count of bases not matched to a gene: 8. The CDR3 length is 16 residues. The CDR3 DNA follows: TGTGCCAGCAGCCAAAACTACAGGGGCTCCAACTATGGCTACACCTTC. Its protein is CASSQNYRGSNYGYTF.

The V call is TRBV6-5, the J call TRBJ2-2; no definite D call. With 6 bases removed from V and 5 bases from J, the gap between germline ends came to 13 bases. This CDR3 comprises 14 residues. Germline V gives CDR1 MNHEY, CDR2 SVGAGI. The CDR3: CASSPLFETGELFF. In DNA form, the CDR3 reads TGTGCCAGCAGCCCCTTATTCGAGACCGGGGAGCTGTTTTTT.

This chain joins TRBV7-9 and TRBJ2-7; 10 nucleotides align to TRBD2. The CDR3 runs to 14 residues. Trimming took 6 bases from V and 1 from J; bases not matched to a gene: 3. Germline V gene data show CDR1 as SEHNR and CDR2 as FQNEAQ (reference sequence). CDR3 protein: CASRPSGSSYEQYF. The DNA for the CDR3 is TGTGCCAGCAGACCTAGCGGGAGTTCCTACGAGCAGTACTTC.

This rearrangement joins TRBV25-1 to TRBJ1-4, with 8 bases aligning to TRBD1. The J segment lost 8 bases and the V segment lost 3 bases, leaving 5 bases of the junction unmatched. CDR1 and CDR2 (germline): MGHDK, SYGVNS. CDR3 length: 14 amino acids. In DNA form, the CDR3 reads TGTGCCAGCAGTGAGGCAGGGGGCACAGAAAAACTGTTTTTT. Protein sequence: CASSEAGGTEKLFF.

The genes are TRBV7-9 and TRBJ2-7; 7 positions match TRBD1. With V trimmed by 5 bases and J by 5 bases, 12 bases remained unmatched. Germline V gene data show CDR1 as SEHNR and CDR2 as FQNEAQ (reference sequence). This CDR3 comprises 15 residues. CDR3 sequence (DNA): TGTGCCAGCAGCCCTATTCGCACAGGGGACGACGAGCAGTACTTC. Translation gives CASSPIRTGDDEQYF.

CDR3 loop: CASSLRSWDYPLETQYF. In DNA, the CDR3 is TGTGCCAGCAGCTTAAGATCGTGGGACTACCCTTTGGAGACCCAGTACTTC. This chain uses TRBV7-8 with TRBJ2-5, with 7 bases identical to TRBD2. V shed 2 bases, J shed 5 bases, and the junction held 14 bases outside the gene matches. The CDR3 is 17 residues long. Germline V CDR1 and CDR2: SGHVS, FQNEAQ.

The CDR3 nucleotides read TGTGCCAGCAGCAGCCGGACAGGGGGGAATTCACCCCTCCACTTT. Residues: CASSSRTGGNSPLHF. The chain has TRBV7-9 and TRBJ1-6; TRBD1 matches 10 bases. Per the germline V gene, CDR1 is SEHNR and CDR2 is FQNEAQ (reference sequence). This CDR3 has 15 residues. Trimming removed 5 bases from V and 7 bases from J; junction bases left unmatched: 5.

The J gene is TRBJ2-1, the V gene TRBV29-1; 12 positions agree with TRBD2. The germline V gene has CDR1 SQVTM and CDR2 ANQGSEA. J gave up 7 bases and V 5 bases, and 12 bases lay outside the gene matches. This CDR3 has 16 residues. CDR3 loop: CSVQTSGSLGTNEQFF. As DNA, the CDR3 is TGCAGCGTTCAGACTAGCGGGAGTCTTGGGACGAATGAGCAGTTCTTC.

V usage is TRBV12-5 and J usage is TRBJ2-4; 9 bases fit TRBD1. V was pared by 3 bases and J by 6 bases, with 6 bases of the junction left unmatched. Germline lookup yields CDR1 LGHNT and CDR2 FRNRAP. CDR3 length: 15 amino acids. CDR3 protein: CASGFGTGPGNIQYF. DNA for the CDR3: TGTGCTAGTGGTTTCGGGACAGGGCCGGGAAACATTCAGTACTTC. Together with reference TRBV12-5 and TRBJ2-4, the CDR3 gives the full variable domain: DARVTQTPRHKVTEMGQEVTMRCQPILGHNTVFWYRQTMMQGLELLAYFRNRAPLDDSGMPKDRFSAEMPDATLATLKIQPSEPRDSAVYFCASGFGTGPGNIQYFGAGTRLSVL.

This clone showed up just once. The chain recombines TRBV6-6 with TRBJ1-1, with 9 bases matching TRBD1. Germline-derived CDR1 and CDR2 are MNHNY and SVGAGI (reference sequence). V trimming: 6 bases; J trimming: 3 bases; junction bases outside the gene matches: 11. CDR3 length equals 16 residues. The CDR3 spells CASRSPRTGEDTEAFF. The CDR3 DNA reads TGTGCCAGCAGGTCACCCAGGACAGGGGAGGACACTGAAGCTTTCTTT.

This clone was found once. This sequence joins TRBV6-1 and TRBJ2-2, with a tentative D call TRBD1 (6 bases). Trimming stripped 4 bases from V and 6 bases from J, with 18 bases between. Per germline, CDR1 MNHNS and CDR2 SASEGT. There are 16 residues in the CDR3. The CDR3 loop reads CASSAALGAAPGELFF. The CDR3 DNA reads TGTGCCAGCAGTGCAGCGCTGGGGGCGGCCCCCGGGGAGCTGTTTTTT.